The 29 T cell receptor beta chains in this list originate from one sample, sequenced in a study of T cells after yellow fever vaccination (dated by TCRdb to about 2019). Read against the paper, the sample's treatment or condition label means: live attenuated yellow fever vaccine strain. The receptor library was made with 5' RACE. The sample was run on an Illumina HiSeq 2500. TCRdb reprocessed the public reads (quality trimming at Q25 with fastp, clone calling with MiXCR) and kept in-frame beta chains. A single entry per CDR3 protein holds the most common genes and DNA from its merged rows. For this sample the table gives fewer than 350,000 distinct CDR3 sequences, of which roughly 8.7% were detected only once. The top ten hold approximately 18% of the sample. The sample was PBMCs, taken on the day of the first yellow fever vaccination. All receptors come from a young man who received the YFV17D yellow fever vaccine.

The V and J genes are TRBV5-1 and TRBJ2-2; no firm D call. V dropped 5 bases and J dropped 2 bases, with 10 bases sitting between them. CDR1 and CDR2 (germline): SGHRS, YFSETQ. The CDR3 sequence is 14 residues long. DNA for the CDR3: TGCGCCAGCAGGAGGTCCCTTAACACCGGGGAGCTGTTTTTT. It codes for CASRRSLNTGELFF.

This clonotype was detected only a few times. This rearrangement joins TRBV12-3 or TRBV12-4 to TRBJ2-2; D not certain. The CDR3 sequence is 14 residues long. Trimming removed 6 bases at V and 5 bases at J, with 13 bases between. CDR3 loop: CASRPGHDTGELFF. The CDR3 nucleotides are TGTGCCAGCAGACCGGGCCACGATACCGGGGAGCTGTTTTTT.

On this clonotype itself: The junction departs from the called germline gene at one end, perhaps through a read error. The rearrangement links TRBV5-1 to TRBJ2-3, with 11 bases that match TRBD2. This CDR3 is 17 amino acids long. Germline loops: CDR1 SGHRS, CDR2 YFSETQ. CDR3 loop: CASSFSSGGPWTDTRYF. CDR3 nucleotide sequence: TGCGCCAGCAGCTTTTCTAGCGGGGGGCCCTGGACAGATACGCGGTATTTT.

The rearrangement links TRBV12-3 or TRBV12-4 to TRBJ1-6; 7 positions match TRBD1. The CDR3 runs 16 residues. V lost 6 bases to trimming and J lost 0 bases; unmatched junction nucleotides: 5. This CDR3 reads CASSRGQTSYNSPLHF. CDR3 coding DNA: TGTGCCAGCAGCCGGGGACAGACCTCCTATAATTCACCCCTCCACTTT.

This clonotype was observed at least ten times. The chain is built from TRBV7-2 and TRBJ1-4, with D perhaps TRBD1 (6 bases). In germline, CDR1 is SGHTA, CDR2 FQGNSA. Trimming pared 3 bases from V and 7 bases from J, leaving 12 bases between. This CDR3 comprises 14 residues. In nucleotides, the CDR3 is TGTGCCAGCAGCTTCCATGGGGGCGGTGAAAAACTGTTTTTT. Amino acids: CASSFHGGGEKLFF.

This clonotype was observed at least ten times. The genes are TRBV7-2 and TRBJ2-3; 8 bases match TRBD2. CDR3 length: 14 amino acids. V was pared by 8 bases and J by 3 bases, with 7 bases of the junction left unmatched. Germline V gives CDR1 SGHTA, CDR2 FQGNSA. The CDR3 nucleotides read TGTGCCAGCCTCAGGACGGGGGGGACAGATACGCAGTATTTT. This codes for CASLRTGGTDTQYF.

The sample holds a few counts of this clonotype. V and J are TRBV6-1 and TRBJ1-1; no definite D call. The CDR3 length is 14 residues. The germline gives CDR1 MNHNS, CDR2 SASEGT. Trimming removed 1 base from V and 5 bases from J, with 11 bases in between. CDR3 in DNA: TGTGCCAGCAGTGAAGTAGGATTTGGGACTGAAGCTTTCTTT. This codes for CASSEVGFGTEAFF.

The CDR3 region has the DNA TGCGCCAGCAGCTTGGCGACGGCTAGGGACACAGATACGCAGTATTTT. This encodes CASSLATARDTDTQYF. The chain joins TRBV5-1 to TRBJ2-3, with D hard to call. Germline CDR1 and CDR2: SGHRS and YFSETQ. The V and J ends lost 0 bases and 2 bases respectively, with 13 bases between them. This CDR3 comprises 16 residues.

This clonotype was counted only a few times. The chain is built from TRBV29-1 and TRBJ2-7; a weak D match, TRBD1 (7 bases). The CDR3 sequence is 14 residues long. Germline-derived CDR1 and CDR2 are SQVTM and ANQGSEA. V was shortened by 1 base and J by 2 bases, with 12 bases between the two germline ends. CDR3 nucleotides: TGCAGCGTTGAAGGCGCGGGACAGCCCTACGAGCAGTACTTC. Residues: CSVEGAGQPYEQYF.

This chain uses TRBV28 with TRBJ2-5; 7 bases line up with TRBD2. The CDR3 has 14 residues. V lost 1 base and J lost 11; bases outside the gene matches: 10. The germline gives CDR1 MDHEN, CDR2 SYDVKM. The CDR3 reads CASSLSGSGTKQYF. CDR3 in DNA: TGTGCCAGCAGTTTATCGGGGTCGGGGACTAAACAGTACTTC.

This clonotype showed up many times. The rearrangement uses TRBV4-1 and TRBJ2-7; D is perhaps TRBD1 or TRBD2 (5 bases each). In germline, CDR1 is MGHRA, CDR2 YSYEKL. Trimming took 0 bases from V and 2 from J, leaving 14 bases between them. There are 16 residues in the CDR3. Here the CDR3 reads CASSQEEGWGTYEQYF. DNA for the CDR3: TGCGCCAGCAGCCAAGAAGAAGGTTGGGGGACCTACGAGCAGTACTTC.

This clonotype came up a few times. The chain employs TRBV12-3 or TRBV12-4 and TRBJ1-5; D not certain. V gave up 3 bases and J gave up 7 bases, with 10 bases separating them. The CDR3 contains 13 residues. The CDR3 protein is CASSFGRRQPQHF. CDR3 bases: TGTGCCAGCAGTTTCGGGCGACGGCAGCCCCAGCATTTT.

The rearrangement joins TRBV20-1 to TRBJ1-5, with D maybe TRBD1 (6 bases). Germline V gene lookup returns CDR1 DFQATT and CDR2 SNEGSKA (reference sequence). This CDR3 contains 13 residues. V was shortened by 3 bases and J by 11 bases, with 17 bases between the two germline ends. CDR3 bases: TGCAGTGCTAGGGGGGCCTCAGGGAGGTCCCAGCATTTT. Its protein product is CSARGASGRSQHF.

CDR3 in amino acids: CASSLKTGRGAEAFF. The CDR3 bases are TGTGCCAGCTCACTTAAGACAGGGCGAGGAGCTGAAGCTTTCTTT. The V gene is TRBV18, the J gene TRBJ1-1, with TRBD1 matching 7 bases. CDR3 size: 15 residues. Germline values: CDR1 KGHSH, CDR2 LQKENI. With V trimmed by 4 bases and J by 6 bases, 11 bases remained unmatched.

In this sample, this clonotype turned up a few times. The CDR3 region has the DNA TGTGCCAGCTCACCAATGGGGGCTCGCACAGATACGCAGTATTTT. Protein sequence: CASSPMGARTDTQYF. The rearrangement uses TRBV18 and TRBJ2-3; tentative D call: TRBD1 (6 bases). Germline lookup yields CDR1 KGHSH and CDR2 LQKENI. The CDR3 runs 15 residues. V lost 2 bases, J lost 1 base, and 10 bases lay in between.

This clonotype was seen a handful of times. This chain joins TRBV28 and TRBJ2-5; the match to TRBD1 covers 7 bases. V gave up 6 bases and J gave up 2 bases; unmatched junction bases: 9. CDR1 MDHEN and CDR2 SYDVKM come from the germline V gene. The CDR3 sequence is 15 residues long. The CDR3 DNA follows: TGTGCCAGCAGACCACCCGGGACAGCGCAAGAGACCCAGTACTTC. Translating it yields CASRPPGTAQETQYF.

This clonotype was recorded at least ten times. The V gene is TRBV5-1, the J gene TRBJ1-6, with D hard to call. Germline CDR1 SGHRS, CDR2 YFSETQ. V shed 5 bases and J shed 6 bases, with 18 bases lying between them. The CDR3 spans 16 residues. CDR3 amino acids: CASRVGPNAANSPLHF. The CDR3 coding sequence is TGCGCCAGCAGAGTCGGGCCCAACGCTGCTAATTCACCCCTCCACTTT.

At least ten counts were recorded for this clonotype. The V and J genes are TRBV20-1 and TRBJ2-3, with 7 nucleotides matching TRBD1. This CDR3 spans 14 amino acids. The germline V gene encodes CDR1 DFQATT and CDR2 SNEGSKA (reference sequence). With 3 bases clipped from V and 6 bases from J, the junction kept 9 bases outside the gene matches. The CDR3 bases are TGCAGTGCTAGTAACAGGGGCAGGGGGGATACGCAGTATTTT. Protein product: CSASNRGRGDTQYF.

V gene TRBV6-5 combines with J gene TRBJ2-3; TRBD1 matches at 7 bases. This CDR3 has 15 amino acids. Looked up from germline, CDR1 is MNHEY and CDR2 is SVGAGI. After removal of 2 bases from V and 2 bases from J, the junction contained 4 bases not matched to a gene. DNA of the CDR3: TGTGCCAGCAGTTACAGGGGACAGATCACAGATACGCAGTATTTT. The encoded protein is CASSYRGQITDTQYF.

At least ten counts were recorded for this clonotype. The CDR3 sequence: CASSQVNEQYF. As DNA, the CDR3 is TGTGCCAGCAGCCAAGTCAACGAGCAGTACTTC. The J gene is TRBJ2-7, the V gene TRBV3-1; D not certain. The CDR3 runs 11 residues. Germline CDR1 reads LGHDT; CDR2 reads YNNKEL (reference sequence). V lost 1 base to trimming and J lost 5 bases, with 3 bases between them.

The chain couples TRBV12-3 or TRBV12-4 to TRBJ2-2, with D perhaps matching TRBD1 (6 bases). This CDR3 has 15 amino acids. The V end was cut by 3 bases, the J end by 4 bases, with 12 bases between. CDR3 sequence: CASSLDARGTGELFF. The CDR3 DNA reads TGTGCCAGCAGTTTGGATGCCAGGGGCACCGGGGAGCTGTTTTTT.

This clonotype was picked up a small number of times. V and J are TRBV7-2 and TRBJ1-5; D is ambiguous. Deletions cut 5 bases from V and 3 bases from J, with 8 bases between. Germline CDR1 is SGHTA and CDR2 is FQGNSA. The CDR3 has 13 residues. CDR3 amino acids: CASSGEVNQPQHF. The DNA of the CDR3 is TGTGCCAGCAGCGGGGAGGTCAATCAGCCCCAGCATTTT.

In its sample, this clonotype was seen many times. This sequence joins TRBV5-1 and TRBJ2-4, with 9 bases identical to TRBD1. The CDR3 runs 14 residues. Trimming cost V 2 bases and J 5 bases; bases outside gene matches: 2. The V gene's germline CDR1 is SGHRS and CDR2 YFSETQ. CDR3 DNA sequence: TGCGCCAGCAGCTTAAGGACAGGGGAAAACATTCAGTACTTC. This codes for CASSLRTGENIQYF. The variable domain in full, with the rest retrieved from reference TRBV5-1 and TRBJ2-4, is KAGVTQTPRYLIKTRGQQVTLSCSPISGHRSVSWYQQTPGQGLQFLFEYFSETQRNKGNFPGRFSGRQFSNSRSEMNVSTLELGDSALYLCASSLRTGENIQYFGAGTRLSVL.

This chain joins TRBV25-1 and TRBJ2-3; TRBD1 aligns across 11 bases. The CDR3 length is 17 residues. The V segment lost 0 bases and the J segment 2 bases; nucleotides outside the gene matches: 4. The germline gives CDR1 MGHDK, CDR2 SYGVNS. CDR3 amino acids: CASSEYRTGGHTDTQYF. The DNA of the CDR3 is TGTGCCAGCAGTGAATACCGGACAGGGGGCCACACAGATACGCAGTATTTT. Using reference TRBV25-1 and TRBJ2-3 for the parts outside the CDR3, the full variable domain is EADIYQTPRYLVIGTGKKITLECSQTMGHDKMYWYQQDPGMELHLIHYSYGVNSTEKGDLSSESTVSRIRTEHFPLTLESARPSHTSQYLCASSEYRTGGHTDTQYFGPGTRLTVL.

The CDR3 reads CASSELRTGSNSGANVLTF. CDR3 DNA: TGTGCCAGCAGTGAGCTTCGGACAGGGTCAAACTCTGGGGCCAACGTCCTGACTTTC. This chain connects TRBV2 to TRBJ2-6; TRBD1 matches 8 bases. The ends lost 3 bases at V and 0 bases at J; junction bases unmatched: 10. CDR1 is SNHLY and CDR2 is FYNNEI in the germline V gene. The CDR3 runs 19 residues.

This rearrangement joins TRBV7-2 to TRBJ1-4, with D maybe TRBD1 (6 bases). V lost 5 bases and J lost 7, with 17 bases in between. Germline V CDR1 and CDR2: SGHTA, FQGNSA. The CDR3 is 15 residues long. The CDR3 is CASSTGGGIGEKLFF. CDR3 in DNA: TGTGCCAGCAGCACAGGAGGGGGGATCGGTGAAAAACTGTTTTTT.

This clonotype has just a few counts. The rearrangement uses TRBV4-1 and TRBJ2-1, with TRBD2 matching over 9 bases. The V and J ends lost 4 bases and 1 base, in that order; junction bases with no gene match: 8. This CDR3 is 17 amino acids long. The V gene's germline CDR1 is MGHRA and CDR2 YSYEKL. CDR3 in DNA: TGCGCCAGCAGCCCATTGACTAGCGGATCGTCCTACAATGAGCAGTTCTTC. Translated: CASSPLTSGSSYNEQFF.

This clonotype was picked up many times. The V call is TRBV7-2, the J call TRBJ2-7; D uncertain. The length of the CDR3 is 14 residues. Trimming pared 6 bases from V and 2 bases from J, leaving 14 bases between. Germline CDR1 SGHTA, CDR2 FQGNSA. The CDR3 loop is CASSSRGGTYEQYF. The CDR3 DNA reads TGTGCCAGCAGTTCTCGTGGCGGAACCTACGAGCAGTACTTC.

In this sample, this clonotype turned up a few times. This rearrangement joins TRBV7-2 to TRBJ1-1; D unclear. The germline gives CDR1 SGHTA, CDR2 FQGNSA. V was trimmed by 4 bases and J by 3 bases, leaving 9 bases between them. This CDR3 region has 13 residues. DNA for the CDR3: TGTGCCAGCAGCTCTGCAGAGTACACTGAAGCTTTCTTT. It yields the protein CASSSAEYTEAFF.